This TCR beta chain was identified during a study of cytomegalovirus exposure and HLA in healthy donors. In the study overall: A prior study identified 100 million to 130 million unique TCR beta sequences from 150 million to 200 million T cells.

Primers: 60 Vbeta forward and 13 Jbeta reverse. Sequenced by immunoSEQ multiplex PCR; TCRdb stores in-frame clones only, minus some. The sample lists about 170,000 clones; around 78% were seen once. The sequence was collected from a female donor in good health and CMV-seronegative. The sequenced sample consisted of PBMCs.

CDR3: CASSSTDRAGEQYF. DNA of the CDR3: TGTGCCAGCAGCTCCACAGACAGGGCGGGAGAGCAGTACTTC. The chain combines TRBV6-5 with TRBJ2-7; possible D gene TRBD1, 7 bases. V lost 6 bases to trimming and J lost 7 bases, with 19 bases between them. The CDR3 is 14 residues long. Germline values: CDR1 MNHEY, CDR2 SVGAGI.